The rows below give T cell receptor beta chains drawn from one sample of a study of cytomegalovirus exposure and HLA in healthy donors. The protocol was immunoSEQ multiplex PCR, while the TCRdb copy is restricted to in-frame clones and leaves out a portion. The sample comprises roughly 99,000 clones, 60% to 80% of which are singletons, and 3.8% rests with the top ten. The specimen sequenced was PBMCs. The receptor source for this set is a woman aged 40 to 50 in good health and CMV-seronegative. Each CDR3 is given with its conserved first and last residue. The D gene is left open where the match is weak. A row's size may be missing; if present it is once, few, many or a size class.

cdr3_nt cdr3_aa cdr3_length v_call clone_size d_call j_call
TGCGCCAGCAGCCCCTCTAGCGGGGGGTCTACCTACAATGAGCAGTTCTTC CASSPSSGGSTYNEQFF 17 TRBV5-1 - TRBD2 TRBJ2-1
TGTGCCAGCAGGGACCCGGGACAGGGGACCGAAGCTTTCTTT CASRDPGQGTEAFF 14 TRBV2 medium-sized TRBD1 TRBJ1-1
TGTGCCAGCAGCTTAGCGCAGGGTTCCTATAATTCACCCCTCCACTTT CASSLAQGSYNSPLHF 16 TRBV7-2 - - TRBJ1-6
TGTGCCAGCAGCTTGGGCCGGACAGGGGGCACTGAAGCTTTCTTT CASSLGRTGGTEAFF 15 TRBV5-4 - TRBD1 TRBJ1-1
TGTGCCAGCAGCTCTCGGGGCAGGGGGGCGGGTGAGCAGTACTTC CASSSRGRGAGEQYF 15 TRBV11-2 - - TRBJ2-7
TGTGCTAGTGGTTTGGTGAGCGGGCTTCCAACTAATGAAAAACTGTTTTTT CASGLVSGLPTNEKLFF 17 TRBV12-5 - - TRBJ1-4
TGTGCCAGCAGTACTTTTGGACAGGGTATACAGCCCCAGCATTTT CASSTFGQGIQPQHF 15 TRBV2 - TRBD1 TRBJ1-5
TGTGCCAGCAGCTTAGGGGGCTCAAACAATGAGCAGTTCTTC CASSLGGSNNEQFF 14 TRBV7-2 - - TRBJ2-1
TGTGCCAGCCGAATCGGCGGGGGGAATTCACCCCTCCACTTT CASRIGGGNSPLHF 14 TRBV6-5 - - TRBJ1-6
TGCAGCGTTGGGGGGGGCAATGAGCAGTTCTTC CSVGGGNEQFF 11 TRBV29-1 - TRBD2 TRBJ2-1
TGTGCCAGTAGTGCGAGGACAGGGGGCTGGCAGCCCCAGCATTTT CASSARTGGWQPQHF 15 TRBV19 - TRBD1 TRBJ1-5
TGCGCCAGCAGCCAAGATACAGGGGGGAACACTGAAGCTTTCTTT CASSQDTGGNTEAFF 15 TRBV4-3 - TRBD1 TRBJ1-1
TGTGCCAGCAGCTTAGGTCTCACTGAAGCTTTCTTT CASSLGLTEAFF 12 TRBV7-9 - - TRBJ1-1
TGTGCCAGCAGCTTAGGTCCCCTCTACGAGCAGTACTTC CASSLGPLYEQYF 13 TRBV7-2 - - TRBJ2-7
TGTGCCAGCAGCTTGGGGCAGGTAGGTCAGCCCCAGCATTTT CASSLGQVGQPQHF 14 TRBV5-6 - - TRBJ1-5
TGTGCCAGCAACCTCCGGGGCGGGAGGGATAATTCACCCCTCCACTTT CASNLRGGRDNSPLHF 16 TRBV2 once - TRBJ1-6
TGTGCCAGCAGTGAAAGCGCGGGGCAGAGCTCTGGAAACACCATATATTTT CASSESAGQSSGNTIYF 17 TRBV6-1 - - TRBJ1-3
TGTGCCAGCAGTGGACAGTTTGACTACGAGCAGTACTTC CASSGQFDYEQYF 13 TRBV2 once - TRBJ2-7
TGTGCCAGCAGACCCTCCGGGGGCGAGCAGTACTTC CASRPSGGEQYF 12 TRBV7-8 once - TRBJ2-7
TGTGCCTGGGGACAGGGCTATCAGCCCCAGCATTTT CAWGQGYQPQHF 12 TRBV30 - TRBD1 TRBJ1-5
TGTGCCAGCAGTGGGACTAGCGGGGCTAACAATGAGCAGTTCTTC CASSGTSGANNEQFF 15 TRBV6-1 - TRBD2 TRBJ2-1
TGTGCCTGGAGCGCACAGAATAATGAAAAACTGTTTTTT CAWSAQNNEKLFF 13 TRBV30 once - TRBJ1-4
TGCGCCAGCAGCTTGGCCTTGGACAGGGGGTACGAGCAGTACTTC CASSLALDRGYEQYF 15 TRBV5-1 - TRBD1 TRBJ2-7
TGCGCCAGCAGCTCTAGTACTAGCAATCAGCCCCAGCATTTT CASSSSTSNQPQHF 14 TRBV4-1 - - TRBJ1-5
TGTGCCAGCAGCGTAGCGGGGGGGACAGGGACGAGCTCCTACAATGAGCAGTTCTTC CASSVAGGTGTSSYNEQFF 19 TRBV9 - - TRBJ2-1
TGTGCCAGCAGCTCGGAGACCTCCTATAATTCACCCCTCCACTTT CASSSETSYNSPLHF 15 TRBV5-6 once - TRBJ1-6
TGTGCCAGTAGTATCCCACGACAGCGCTTCTACAATGAGCAGTTCTTC CASSIPRQRFYNEQFF 16 TRBV19 - - TRBJ2-1
TGTGCCAGTAGTATAGGGGGGCTACTGGGGGACACTGAAGCTTTCTTT CASSIGGLLGDTEAFF 16 TRBV19 - - TRBJ1-1
TGTGCCAGCAGGAATCGACAGGGGGAAGGTAATTCACCCCTCCACTTT CASRNRQGEGNSPLHF 16 TRBV6-6 - TRBD1 TRBJ1-6
TGTGCCAGCAGCTACGCCGAGGTTTCACCCCTCCACTTT CASSYAEVSPLHF 13 TRBV7-3 - - TRBJ1-6
TGTGCCAGCAGGGAGCAGGGCACCTATGGCAATCAGCCCCAGCATTTT CASREQGTYGNQPQHF 16 TRBV27 - - TRBJ1-5
TGTGCCAGCAGTCCCGGACAGAGCGGCTACCCCTTC CASSPGQSGYPF 12 TRBV6-6 - - TRBJ1-2
TGTGCCAGCAGTGAATGGGCACTGACTAACTATGGCTACACCTTC CASSEWALTNYGYTF 15 TRBV2 - - TRBJ1-2
TGTGCCAGTAGTATAAACAGGGGTAGCAATCAGCCCCAGCATTTT CASSINRGSNQPQHF 15 TRBV19 - TRBD1 TRBJ1-5
TGTGCCAGCAGCTTGGATCAGGGCGCCAATTCACCCCTCCACTTT CASSLDQGANSPLHF 15 TRBV5-4 - - TRBJ1-6
TGCGCCAGTTCGACAGGGTGGACCTACGAGCAGTACTTC CASSTGWTYEQYF 13 TRBV4-1 - TRBD1 TRBJ2-7
TGTGCCTGGAGTCTAGGGGGCGCGGAGACCCAGTACTTC CAWSLGGAETQYF 13 TRBV30 - TRBD1 TRBJ2-5
TGTGCCACCCGGCCGGCGGCGGGCAATCAGCCCCAGCATTTT CATRPAAGNQPQHF 14 TRBV18 - - TRBJ1-5
TGTGCCAGCGCTGGGGCGGGATCGGACAAAAACATTCAGTACTTC CASAGAGSDKNIQYF 15 TRBV5-4 - - TRBJ2-4
TGTGCCAGCAGTCGGGGACAGAGTTCTTACGAGCAGTACTTC CASSRGQSSYEQYF 14 TRBV6-5 - TRBD1 TRBJ2-7
TGTGCCAGCAGCCCCCACAGGGTAGGGTTGAACACTGAAGCTTTCTTT CASSPHRVGLNTEAFF 16 TRBV7-8 - - TRBJ1-1
TGTGCCAGCAGCTGGGACTTCAATCAGCCCCAGCATTTT CASSWDFNQPQHF 13 TRBV27 - - TRBJ1-5
TGTGCCAGCAGTACCCCGGGAGGGAATGAGCAGTTCTTC CASSTPGGNEQFF 13 TRBV6-5 - TRBD2 TRBJ2-1
TGTGCCAGCAGCTTAGGACTGTATCAGCCCCAGCATTTT CASSLGLYQPQHF 13 TRBV7-2 - - TRBJ1-5
TGTGCCAGCAGTGGTCGGTTGGACGAGCAGTACTTC CASSGRLDEQYF 12 TRBV6-1 few - TRBJ2-7
TGCGCCAACAGCCCCGGGAGGGACGATCAGCCCCAGCATTTT CANSPGRDDQPQHF 14 TRBV5-1 - - TRBJ1-5
TGTGCCATCAGTGAGTCCCAGGGTTCCTACAATGAGCAGTTCTTC CAISESQGSYNEQFF 15 TRBV10-3 - - TRBJ2-1
TGTGCCAGTAGTCCACGACAGACGGATCATGAAAAACTGTTTTTT CASSPRQTDHEKLFF 15 TRBV19 few - TRBJ1-4
TGTGCCAGCAGAGGTACAGGGAACTATGGCTACACCTTC CASRGTGNYGYTF 13 TRBV6-1 - - TRBJ1-2
TGTGCCAGCAGTTTCTACCAAAACTCCTACGAGCAGTACTTC CASSFYQNSYEQYF 14 TRBV7-2 - - TRBJ2-7
TGTGCCAGCAGTGGCCCACCAGGAGGTGAGCAGTTCTTC CASSGPPGGEQFF 13 TRBV6-1 - - TRBJ2-1
TGTGCCAGCAGCCCCGGGACTAGCGGGGGTCTGGAGACCCAGTACTTC CASSPGTSGGLETQYF 16 TRBV5-4 - TRBD2 TRBJ2-5
TGTGCCAGCAGCTTAGGGGGGGTTCCCCAAGAGACCCAGTACTTC CASSLGGVPQETQYF 15 TRBV7-9 - - TRBJ2-5
TGTGCCAGCTCACGGACAGGGTGGAGTGGGTACTCTGGGGCCAACGTCCTGACTTTC CASSRTGWSGYSGANVLTF 19 TRBV18 - TRBD1 TRBJ2-6
TGTGCCACCTCACAGCCGGCCATAGGATCGGATGAGCAGTTCTTC CATSQPAIGSDEQFF 15 TRBV15 - - TRBJ2-1